This T cell receptor (beta chain) comes out of a study of vaccination and CD4 T cells after COVID-19. Across the study: Six males and four females, two of them Hispanic, were enrolled as convalescents.

Treatment in this sample: approximately 9-day PBMC culture with coronavirus spike peptide pools or control peptides (ViraFEST assay). ViraFEST relied on peptide pools to expand antigen-specific T cells; the TCRs were sequenced afterward. As concerns this clonotype: Its antigen is as yet unknown.

Sequenced with the Oncomine TCR Beta short-read assay was DNA taken from cultured CD4+ T cells. TCRdb fed the PCR reads into MiXCR, producing one record per CDR3 protein. The sample lists over 11,000 distinct CDR3 sequences, more than 55% seen once, with approximately 19% in the top ten. The CDR3 sequence is 11 residues long. V lost 1 base, J lost 8 bases, and 2 bases lay in between. Germline CDR1 and CDR2: KGHDR and SFDVKD. Sequencing was carried out using CD4+ T cells from blood, cultured in vitro. The TCR comes from a human donor who had recovered from COVID-19. The rearrangement links TRBV24-1 to TRBJ2-1; D not certain. The CDR3: CATSDFYEQFF. The CDR3, as DNA: TGTGCCACCAGTGATTTTTATGAGCAGTTCTTC.